This note documents a single T cell receptor beta chain sequence. What it binds is unknown. The data were taken from a study of PD-L1 blockade in urothelial cancer. Across the study: The study recovered a median of around 130,000 T cells per blood sample.

The assay was immunoSEQ multiplex PCR, and TCRdb's table has in-frame clones only and misses some. The profile covers more than 80,000 clones, with about 80% appearing a single time and over 7.5% taken by the ten largest. V lost 2 bases, J lost 6 bases, and 9 bases stayed unmatched. Germline V gives CDR1 MNHEY, CDR2 SMNVEV (reference sequence). The CDR3 is made up of 15 amino acids. Study-wide results and limits: A below-median TCR clonality in blood before treatment predicted better survival.

Every patient provided from 1 to 8 samples, collected pretreatment and on-treatment. The chain couples TRBV27 to TRBJ2-7, with 8 bases lining up with TRBD2. Sequenced material: PBMCs, taken around atezolizumab (anti-PD-L1) treatment. The TCR comes from a man between 65 and 85 years old with urothelial cancer. This chain's CDR3 is CASSLRGGIGGEQYF. In nucleotides, the CDR3 is TGTGCCAGCAGTTTACGGGGGGGTATAGGAGGCGAGCAGTACTTC.